The rows below give T cell receptor beta chains drawn from one sample of a study of cytomegalovirus exposure and HLA in healthy donors. TCRdb keeps only in-frame clones here, not all; method: immunoSEQ multiplex PCR. The data show 150,000 to 180,000 clones, approximately 80% seen once. The specimen sequenced was PBMCs. These receptors came from a woman aged 40 to 50 in good health and CMV-seronegative. The CDR3 runs from the conserved cysteine through the conserved F or W. Each record gives: D gene, clone size, V gene, J gene, CDR3 protein, CDR3 DNA. A D gene is named only where the DNA matches it firmly. Only part of the rows carry a size: once, few, many, or a class if the clone is expanded.

D gene: .; clone size: .; V gene: TRBV5-1; J gene: TRBJ2-1; CDR3 protein: CASTWEIGYNEQFF; CDR3 DNA: TGCGCCAGCACCTGGGAGATAGGCTACAATGAGCAGTTCTTC
D gene: TRBD1; clone size: .; V gene: TRBV6-1; J gene: TRBJ1-6; CDR3 protein: CASSQGDRANSPLHF; CDR3 DNA: TGTGCCAGCAGCCAAGGGGACAGGGCTAATTCACCCCTCCACTTT
D gene: .; clone size: few; V gene: TRBV2; J gene: TRBJ2-3; CDR3 protein: CASSDHTDTQYF; CDR3 DNA: TGTGCCAGCAGTGATCACACAGATACGCAGTATTTT
D gene: .; clone size: .; V gene: TRBV6-1; J gene: TRBJ1-6; CDR3 protein: CASSEIVRGILRLDNSPLHF; CDR3 DNA: TGTGCCAGCAGTGAAATCGTTCGGGGGATACTCCGGTTAGACAATTCACCCCTCCACTTT
D gene: .; clone size: .; V gene: TRBV15; J gene: TRBJ2-7; CDR3 protein: CATSRGRAGSFGEQYF; CDR3 DNA: TGTGCCACCAGCAGAGGGCGAGCAGGCAGTTTTGGCGAGCAGTACTTC
D gene: .; clone size: .; V gene: TRBV7-2; J gene: TRBJ2-4; CDR3 protein: CASSLYIGDQYF; CDR3 DNA: TGTGCCAGCAGCCTATACATAGGAGATCAGTACTTC
D gene: .; clone size: once; V gene: TRBV4-2; J gene: TRBJ2-7; CDR3 protein: CASSQARTGLYEQYF; CDR3 DNA: TGTGCCAGCAGCCAAGCCCGGACTGGGCTTTACGAGCAGTACTTC
D gene: TRBD1; clone size: .; V gene: TRBV12-5; J gene: TRBJ1-4; CDR3 protein: CASGYLVYDRANEKLFF; CDR3 DNA: TGTGCTAGTGGCTACCTAGTATACGACAGGGCTAATGAAAAACTGTTTTTT
D gene: .; clone size: .; V gene: TRBV6-5; J gene: TRBJ1-3; CDR3 protein: CASSYVGAGSGNTIYF; CDR3 DNA: TGTGCCAGCAGTTACGTTGGAGCAGGGTCAGGAAACACCATATATTTT
D gene: TRBD1; clone size: .; V gene: TRBV19; J gene: TRBJ1-4; CDR3 protein: CAGSRTGGDEKLFF; CDR3 DNA: TGTGCCGGATCCAGGACAGGGGGGGATGAAAAACTGTTTTTT
D gene: TRBD1; clone size: .; V gene: TRBV29-1; J gene: TRBJ1-5; CDR3 protein: CSAGTGSNQPQHF; CDR3 DNA: TGCAGCGCGGGGACAGGGTCCAATCAGCCCCAGCATTTT
D gene: TRBD1; clone size: .; V gene: TRBV6-4; J gene: TRBJ2-3; CDR3 protein: CASRQGQTLADTQYF; CDR3 DNA: TGTGCCAGCCGGCAGGGACAGACCCTCGCAGATACGCAGTATTTT
D gene: TRBD2; clone size: .; V gene: TRBV5-8; J gene: TRBJ2-1; CDR3 protein: CASSPASGRLDEQFF; CDR3 DNA: TGTGCCAGCAGCCCCGCTAGCGGGAGGTTGGATGAGCAGTTCTTC
D gene: .; clone size: once; V gene: TRBV10-2; J gene: TRBJ1-5; CDR3 protein: CASSEQSEVPQHF; CDR3 DNA: TGCGCCAGCAGTGAACAGTCCGAAGTACCCCAGCATTTT
D gene: TRBD2; clone size: .; V gene: TRBV10-2; J gene: TRBJ2-7; CDR3 protein: CASRYSGNHEQYF; CDR3 DNA: TGCGCCAGCAGGTATAGCGGGAACCACGAGCAGTACTTC
D gene: .; clone size: .; V gene: TRBV5-1; J gene: TRBJ1-1; CDR3 protein: CASRQTGILNTEAFF; CDR3 DNA: TGCGCCAGCAGACAAACAGGGATCCTGAACACTGAAGCTTTCTTT
D gene: .; clone size: .; V gene: TRBV9; J gene: TRBJ2-7; CDR3 protein: CASSVDSSYEQYF; CDR3 DNA: TGTGCCAGCAGCGTAGACAGTTCCTACGAGCAGTACTTC
D gene: TRBD1; clone size: .; V gene: TRBV6-1; J gene: TRBJ1-2; CDR3 protein: CASSDGQANYGYTF; CDR3 DNA: TGTGCCAGCAGTGATGGACAGGCTAACTATGGCTACACCTTC
D gene: TRBD2; clone size: .; V gene: TRBV28; J gene: TRBJ2-5; CDR3 protein: CASSSSGRGAQYF; CDR3 DNA: TGTGCCAGCAGTTCCTCGGGCCGGGGGGCCCAGTACTTC
D gene: TRBD1; clone size: .; V gene: TRBV5-8; J gene: TRBJ2-1; CDR3 protein: CASSFPSKPTGDEQFF; CDR3 DNA: TGTGCCAGCAGCTTCCCGTCGAAGCCTACAGGGGATGAGCAGTTCTTC
D gene: .; clone size: .; V gene: TRBV6-6; J gene: TRBJ1-2; CDR3 protein: CASSYYQSRGYTF; CDR3 DNA: TGTGCCAGCAGTTACTACCAGTCTCGCGGCTACACCTTC
D gene: TRBD2; clone size: .; V gene: TRBV7-9; J gene: TRBJ2-7; CDR3 protein: CASSRTRVDEQYF; CDR3 DNA: TGTGCCAGCAGCCGGACTAGGGTGGACGAGCAGTACTTC
D gene: TRBD2; clone size: .; V gene: TRBV7-9; J gene: TRBJ2-1; CDR3 protein: CASSLGTSWVQFF; CDR3 DNA: TGTGCCAGCAGCTTAGGGACTAGCTGGGTCCAGTTCTTC
D gene: .; clone size: .; V gene: TRBV11-1; J gene: TRBJ1-5; CDR3 protein: CASSLGEAQPQHF; CDR3 DNA: TGTGCCAGCAGCCTAGGGGAGGCTCAGCCCCAGCATTTT
D gene: .; clone size: .; V gene: TRBV5-4; J gene: TRBJ2-2; CDR3 protein: CASSLGGSHLTGELFF; CDR3 DNA: TGTGCCAGCAGCTTGGGCGGATCCCACCTCACCGGGGAGCTGTTTTTT
D gene: TRBD2; clone size: .; V gene: TRBV2; J gene: TRBJ2-1; CDR3 protein: CASSAAGGPYNEQFF; CDR3 DNA: TGTGCCAGCAGCGCGGCGGGGGGGCCCTACAATGAGCAGTTCTTC
D gene: .; clone size: .; V gene: TRBV2; J gene: TRBJ2-6; CDR3 protein: CASSGRAGANVLTF; CDR3 DNA: TGTGCCAGCAGTGGGAGGGCTGGGGCCAACGTCCTGACTTTC
D gene: TRBD1; clone size: .; V gene: TRBV5-1; J gene: TRBJ2-2; CDR3 protein: CASSYTGVGNTGELFF; CDR3 DNA: TGCGCCAGCAGCTACACAGGGGTGGGGAACACCGGGGAGCTGTTTTTT
D gene: .; clone size: .; V gene: TRBV21-1; J gene: TRBJ2-1; CDR3 protein: CASSKVDRGDEQFF; CDR3 DNA: TGTGCCAGCAGCAAGGTCGACAGGGGCGATGAGCAGTTCTTC
D gene: .; clone size: .; V gene: TRBV6-5; J gene: TRBJ2-7; CDR3 protein: CASSYSAGQGGEQYF; CDR3 DNA: TGTGCCAGCAGTTACTCGGCGGGGCAGGGGGGCGAGCAGTACTTC
D gene: .; clone size: once; V gene: TRBV18; J gene: TRBJ1-4; CDR3 protein: CASSPPTEKLFF; CDR3 DNA: TGTGCCAGCTCACCCCCGACAGAAAAACTGTTTTTT
D gene: .; clone size: .; V gene: TRBV5-1; J gene: TRBJ1-2; CDR3 protein: CASSLEGAQGYTF; CDR3 DNA: TGCGCCAGCAGCTTGGAAGGGGCGCAAGGCTACACCTTC
D gene: TRBD1; clone size: .; V gene: TRBV5-6; J gene: TRBJ2-1; CDR3 protein: CASSLRTGLSSYNEQFF; CDR3 DNA: TGTGCCAGCAGCTTGCGGACAGGGCTTAGCTCCTACAATGAGCAGTTCTTC
D gene: .; clone size: .; V gene: TRBV7-9; J gene: TRBJ1-4; CDR3 protein: CASSFGAGGQEKLFF; CDR3 DNA: TGTGCCAGCAGCTTCGGCGCGGGCGGACAGGAAAAACTGTTTTTT
D gene: TRBD2; clone size: .; V gene: TRBV4-2; J gene: TRBJ2-1; CDR3 protein: CASSQDPGGSGDNEQFF; CDR3 DNA: TGTGCCAGCAGCCAAGATCCGGGGGGGAGCGGGGACAATGAGCAGTTCTTC
D gene: .; clone size: .; V gene: TRBV29-1; J gene: TRBJ2-3; CDR3 protein: CSVEGWGQDTQYF; CDR3 DNA: TGCAGCGTTGAAGGGTGGGGGCAAGATACGCAGTATTTT
D gene: TRBD1; clone size: .; V gene: TRBV11-2; J gene: TRBJ2-5; CDR3 protein: CASSHRDRETQYF; CDR3 DNA: TGTGCCAGCAGCCACCGGGACAGGGAGACCCAGTACTTC
D gene: TRBD1; clone size: few; V gene: TRBV5-1; J gene: TRBJ1-1; CDR3 protein: CASHLTGGTEAFF; CDR3 DNA: TGCGCCAGCCACTTGACAGGGGGGACTGAAGCTTTCTTT
D gene: .; clone size: .; V gene: TRBV29-1; J gene: TRBJ1-3; CDR3 protein: CSVEEGGSGNTIYF; CDR3 DNA: TGCAGCGTTGAAGAGGGAGGGTCTGGAAACACCATATATTTT
D gene: .; clone size: many; V gene: TRBV7-9; J gene: TRBJ1-3; CDR3 protein: CASSPKQHSGNTIYF; CDR3 DNA: TGTGCCAGCAGCCCCAAACAGCACTCTGGAAACACCATATATTTT
D gene: TRBD1; clone size: few; V gene: TRBV10-3; J gene: TRBJ2-3; CDR3 protein: CAISEPRDRVKGPDTQYF; CDR3 DNA: TGTGCCATCAGTGAGCCTAGAGACAGGGTAAAGGGTCCAGATACGCAGTATTTT
D gene: TRBD2; clone size: .; V gene: TRBV11-2; J gene: TRBJ2-7; CDR3 protein: CASSLELAGAYEQYF; CDR3 DNA: TGTGCCAGCAGCTTAGAACTAGCGGGAGCCTACGAGCAGTACTTC
D gene: TRBD2; clone size: .; V gene: TRBV9; J gene: TRBJ2-5; CDR3 protein: CASSVGGRVGETQYF; CDR3 DNA: TGTGCCAGCAGCGTAGGGGGGAGGGTGGGAGAGACCCAGTACTTC
D gene: .; clone size: .; V gene: TRBV6-5; J gene: TRBJ1-6; CDR3 protein: CASSPSSPNNSPLHF; CDR3 DNA: TGTGCCAGCAGCCCCTCAAGCCCTAACAATTCACCCCTCCACTTT
D gene: .; clone size: .; V gene: TRBV6-5; J gene: TRBJ1-1; CDR3 protein: CASSYGGGVNTEAFF; CDR3 DNA: TGTGCCAGCAGTTACGGTGGGGGGGTGAACACTGAAGCTTTCTTT
D gene: .; clone size: once; V gene: TRBV5-1; J gene: TRBJ2-3; CDR3 protein: CASTDSSDTQYF; CDR3 DNA: TGCGCCAGCACTGACAGCTCAGATACGCAGTATTTT
D gene: TRBD1; clone size: .; V gene: TRBV6-5; J gene: TRBJ2-2; CDR3 protein: CASIQGANGGELFF; CDR3 DNA: TGTGCCAGCATCCAGGGGGCGAATGGCGGGGAGCTGTTTTTT